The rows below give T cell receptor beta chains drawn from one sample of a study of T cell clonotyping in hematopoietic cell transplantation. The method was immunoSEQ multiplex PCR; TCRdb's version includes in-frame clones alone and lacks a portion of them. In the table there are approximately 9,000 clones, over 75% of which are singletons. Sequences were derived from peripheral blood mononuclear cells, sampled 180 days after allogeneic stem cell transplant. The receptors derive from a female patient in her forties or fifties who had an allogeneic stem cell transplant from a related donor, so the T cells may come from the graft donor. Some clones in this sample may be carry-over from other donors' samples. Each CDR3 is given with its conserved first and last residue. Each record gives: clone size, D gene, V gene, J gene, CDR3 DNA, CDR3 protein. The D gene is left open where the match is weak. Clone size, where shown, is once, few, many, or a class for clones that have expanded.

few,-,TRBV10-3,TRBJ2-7,TGTGCCATCAGTGTCGGGCAGGGCTACGAGCAGTACTTC,CAISVGQGYEQYF
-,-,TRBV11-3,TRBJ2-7,TGTGCCAGCAGCTTCGGGGGGCAAAACTACGAGCAGTACTTC,CASSFGGQNYEQYF
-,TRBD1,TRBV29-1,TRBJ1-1,TGCAGCGTTGGGACAGGGGGTGTCACTGAAGCTTTCTTT,CSVGTGGVTEAFF
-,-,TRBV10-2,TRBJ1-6,TGCGCCAGCAGTGTTGCAAATTCACCCCTCCACTTT,CASSVANSPLHF
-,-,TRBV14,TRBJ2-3,TGTGCCAGCAGCCAGACGTACGGACCAGATACGCAGTATTTT,CASSQTYGPDTQYF
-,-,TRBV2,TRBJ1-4,TGTGCCAGCAGTGAGACCGGGGTGGAAAAACTGTTTTTT,CASSETGVEKLFF
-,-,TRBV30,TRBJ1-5,TGTGCCTGGGGCTCCCAGGGGAGCAATCAGCCCCAGCATTTT,CAWGSQGSNQPQHF
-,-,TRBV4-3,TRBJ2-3,TGCGCCAGCAGCCTTAGGAAGGGGGCGGGGGATACGCAGTATTTT,CASSLRKGAGDTQYF
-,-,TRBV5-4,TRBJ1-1,TGTGCCAGCAGCTTGGCCGGGATGGGAACTGAAGCTTTCTTT,CASSLAGMGTEAFF
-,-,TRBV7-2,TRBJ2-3,TGTGCCAGCAGCGCGTCTGGAGGGGGGCGGGCCGATTTGGATACGCAGTATTTT,CASSASGGGRADLDTQYF
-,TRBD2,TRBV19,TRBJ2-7,TGTGCCAGTAGTTGGACTAGCGAGACCTCCTACGAGCAGTACTTC,CASSWTSETSYEQYF
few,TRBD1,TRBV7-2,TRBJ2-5,TGTGCCAGCAGCTCGGGACAGGTGAAAGAGACCCAGTACTTC,CASSSGQVKETQYF
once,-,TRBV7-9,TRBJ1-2,TGTGCCAGCAGCTCCCGAGCATCTTATGGCTACACCTTC,CASSSRASYGYTF
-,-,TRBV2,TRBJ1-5,TGTGCCAGCAGTGCGTCGATGGGCAATCAGCCCCAGCATTTT,CASSASMGNQPQHF
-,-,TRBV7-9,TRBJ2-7,TGTGCCAGCAGCTTTGATTTGGGCAGGCGGGACTTC,CASSFDLGRRDF
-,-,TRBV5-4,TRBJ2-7,TGTGCCAGCAGCTTGGACCCGAGCTCCTACGAGCAGTACTTC,CASSLDPSSYEQYF
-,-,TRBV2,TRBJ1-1,TGTGCCACGACCGACAGTCCTTTCACTGAAGCTTTCTTT,CATTDSPFTEAFF
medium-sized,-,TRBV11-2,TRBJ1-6,TGTGCCAGCAGCCGAAAATTCAGCGATCTTAATTCACCCCTCCACTTT,CASSRKFSDLNSPLHF
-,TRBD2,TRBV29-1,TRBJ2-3,TGCAGCGTTCTAGCGGGGGCGGGGGTAAGCACAGATACGCAGTATTTT,CSVLAGAGVSTDTQYF
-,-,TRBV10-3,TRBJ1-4,TGTGCCATCAGTGAGTCGATAGGACAGAATGAAAAACTGTTTTTT,CAISESIGQNEKLFF
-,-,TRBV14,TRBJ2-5,TGTGCCAGCAGCCCGCGTACGGGGGTGGCGGAGACCCAGTACTTC,CASSPRTGVAETQYF
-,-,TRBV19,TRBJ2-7,TGTGCCAGTAGTCCCTCCGTGCCCCCCTACGAGCAGTACTTC,CASSPSVPPYEQYF
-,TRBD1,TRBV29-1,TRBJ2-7,TGCAGCGTTGCCGGGGACAGGGGGTTTAATGTGGAGCAGTACTTC,CSVAGDRGFNVEQYF
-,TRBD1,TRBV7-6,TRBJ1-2,TGTGCCAGCAGCTTATCCGGGACAGGGCTCAAAGGCTACACCTTC,CASSLSGTGLKGYTF
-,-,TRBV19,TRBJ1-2,TGTGCCAGTAGACCTTACTCCTATGACACGACTAGGTATGGCTACACCTTC,CASRPYSYDTTRYGYTF
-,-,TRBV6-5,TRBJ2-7,TGTGCCAGCAGACACAGGGACTCCTACGAGCAGTACTTC,CASRHRDSYEQYF
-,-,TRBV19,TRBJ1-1,TGTGCCAGTACCCCCCTTAGGCGGTCCCAAGGCACTGAAGCTTTCTTT,CASTPLRRSQGTEAFF
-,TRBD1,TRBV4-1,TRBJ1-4,TGCGCCAGCAGCCTCTCCGACAGGGTCAATGAAAAACTGTTTTTT,CASSLSDRVNEKLFF
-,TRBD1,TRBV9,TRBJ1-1,TGTGCCAGCAGCGTAGGCCTCGGCCAGGGGGCCAACACTGAAGCTTTCTTT,CASSVGLGQGANTEAFF
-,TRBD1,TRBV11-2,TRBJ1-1,TGTGCCAGCAGCTTAGATAAACGACCAGGGGGACCTTTCTTT,CASSLDKRPGGPFF
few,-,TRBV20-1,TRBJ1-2,TGCAGTGCTCTGGAATATGGCTACACCTTC,CSALEYGYTF
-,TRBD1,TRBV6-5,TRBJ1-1,TGTGCCAGCAGCAGGGACAGGGGGCTACGGGAAGCTTTCTTT,CASSRDRGLREAFF
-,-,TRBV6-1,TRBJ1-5,TGTGCCAGCAGTGCCTATCAGCCCCAGCATTTT,CASSAYQPQHF
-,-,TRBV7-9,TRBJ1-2,TGTGCCAGCAGCCCGGCCGAGGGGATCGCTAACTATGGCTACACCTTC,CASSPAEGIANYGYTF
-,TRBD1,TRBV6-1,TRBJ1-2,TGTGCCAGCAGGTTAACCGGGACAGGGGGCCGTGGCTACACCTTC,CASRLTGTGGRGYTF
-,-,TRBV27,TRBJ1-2,TGTGCCAGCAGTAACCAACGTAACTATGGCTACACCTTC,CASSNQRNYGYTF
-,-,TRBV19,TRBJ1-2,TGTGCCAGTAGGCTGGGGGCTCGGATGCAACACGACTATGGCTACACCTTC,CASRLGARMQHDYGYTF
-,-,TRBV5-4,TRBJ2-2,TGTGCCAGCAGCTTGGGGGGCCTGGGCACCGGGGAGCTGTTTTTT,CASSLGGLGTGELFF
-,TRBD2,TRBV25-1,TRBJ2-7,TGTGCCAGCAGCGGGGGGGGTAACGAGCAGTACTTC,CASSGGGNEQYF
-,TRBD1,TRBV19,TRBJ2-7,TGTGCCAGTAGCCTTGGGACAGCTGAGCAGTACTTC,CASSLGTAEQYF
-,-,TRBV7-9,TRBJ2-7,TGTGCCAGCAGCCCCGGACAGAGCTTAACCTACGAGCAGTACTTC,CASSPGQSLTYEQYF
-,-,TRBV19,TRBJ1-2,TGTGCCAGTAGTACCAGGGAAAACTATGGCTACACCTTC,CASSTRENYGYTF
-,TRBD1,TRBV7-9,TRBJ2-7,TGTGCCAGCACCGTAGGACAGGGGCCCCACGAGCAGTACTTC,CASTVGQGPHEQYF